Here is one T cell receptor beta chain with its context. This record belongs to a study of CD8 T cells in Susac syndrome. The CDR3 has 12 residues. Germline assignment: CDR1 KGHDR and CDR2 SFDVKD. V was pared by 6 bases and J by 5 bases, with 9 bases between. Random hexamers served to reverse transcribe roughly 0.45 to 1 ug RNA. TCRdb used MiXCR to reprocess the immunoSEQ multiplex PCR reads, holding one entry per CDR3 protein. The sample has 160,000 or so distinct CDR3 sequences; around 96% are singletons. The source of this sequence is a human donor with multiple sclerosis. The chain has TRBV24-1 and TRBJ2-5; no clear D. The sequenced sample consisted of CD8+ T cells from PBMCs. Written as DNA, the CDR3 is TGTGCCACCAGTTTCTTGGGGGAGACCCAGTACTTC. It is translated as CATSFLGETQYF.